This T cell receptor (beta chain) was identified in a study of blood T cells in healthy people across ages. Whole-study context: Capture by template switching was about one barcoded beta molecule per two T cells.

The length of the CDR3 is 15 residues. Germline loops: CDR1 SGDLS, CDR2 YYNGEE. Losses at the gene ends were 4 bases for V and 8 bases for J; bases not matched to a gene: 6. Donor samples were obtained from healthy Caucasian individuals from Russia, aged about 6 to 100. Total RNA extracted from each sample amounted to at least 5.5 micrograms. This clonotype was counted at least ten times. Its antigen is not identified. The study, taken as a whole, reports: From one million sequenced T cells, diversity estimates were lower bounds.

A second PCR, run for roughly 6 to 11 cycles, used a sample-barcoded 5' primer plus a J-beta primer mix. TCRdb passed the 5' RACE reads through MiXCR, listing each CDR3 protein once. The table lists under 1,000,000 distinct CDR3 sequences, about half of them singletons. The specimen sequenced was blood. The origin of this receptor is an older man in good health. This chain uses TRBV9 with TRBJ1-4; 12 nucleotides match TRBD1. The chain's CDR3 is CASSLGTGGNEKLFF. In DNA, the CDR3 is TGTGCCAGCAGCTTAGGGACAGGGGGCAACGAAAAACTGTTTTTT.